Presented here are 19 T cell receptor beta chains from one specimen sequenced in a study of blood T cell repertoires in COVID-19. The assay was immunoSEQ multiplex PCR, and TCRdb's table has in-frame clones only and misses some. This sample carries around 300,000 clones, 86% of them seen once, and the ten largest clones take under 15%. Specimen: peripheral blood. These TCRs come from an older woman with COVID-19, enrolled during active disease.

DNA for the CDR3: TGTGCCAGCAGTCGCTCGGACAGGGAAGTGTCGGATACGCAGTATTTT. Residues: CASSRSDREVSDTQYF. V usage is TRBV28 and J usage is TRBJ2-3; TRBD1 matches at 8 bases. Germline-derived CDR1 and CDR2 are MDHEN and SYDVKM. The trim removed 5 bases at V and 6 bases at J, leaving 13 bases unmatched. The CDR3 is 16 amino acids.

This chain connects TRBV27 to TRBJ2-1, with a weak D call TRBD1 (5 bases). Deletions cut 0 bases from V and 8 bases from J, with 14 bases between. CDR1 and CDR2 from the germline V gene are MNHEY and SMNVEV (reference sequence). The CDR3 has 15 amino acids. The CDR3 sequence is CASSLSWQGGDEQFF. The DNA for the CDR3 is TGTGCCAGCAGTTTATCTTGGCAGGGTGGCGATGAGCAGTTCTTC.

The chain uses TRBV5-1 and TRBJ1-5; D perhaps matches TRBD1 (6 bases). Between the trimmed V and J ends, which lost 4 bases and 2 bases, there was a span of 13 bases. This CDR3 is 15 amino acids long. The germline gives CDR1 SGHRS, CDR2 YFSETQ. CDR3 DNA sequence: TGCGCCAGCAGCCCAGGGGAATTTGGCAATCAGCCCCAGCATTTT. Its protein product is CASSPGEFGNQPQHF. Based on the CDR3 plus reference TRBV5-1 and TRBJ1-5, the full variable domain is KAGVTQTPRYLIKTRGQQVTLSCSPISGHRSVSWYQQTPGQGLQFLFEYFSETQRNKGNFPGRFSGRQFSNSRSEMNVSTLELGDSALYLCASSPGEFGNQPQHFGDGTRLSIL.

The V call is TRBV4-1, the J call TRBJ1-2; the match to TRBD1 covers 7 bases. CDR1 and CDR2 from the germline V gene are MGHRA and YSYEKL. The CDR3 extends over 14 amino acids. Losses at the gene ends were 1 base for V and 6 bases for J; bases not matched to a gene: 5. The DNA for the CDR3 is TGCGCCAGCAGCCAAGTACAGGGGCCAGATGGCTACACCTTC. Its protein product is CASSQVQGPDGYTF.

The CDR3 reads CASSFSGGPNYGYTF. CDR3 sequence (DNA): TGCGCCAGCAGCTTTTCAGGAGGACCAAACTATGGCTACACCTTC. The V gene is TRBV5-1, the J gene TRBJ1-2; the D is unclear. The CDR3 extends over 15 amino acids. V was pared by 2 bases and J by 2 bases, with 13 bases between. The germline gives CDR1 SGHRS, CDR2 YFSETQ. The full variable domain, completed using reference TRBV5-1 and TRBJ1-2, is KAGVTQTPRYLIKTRGQQVTLSCSPISGHRSVSWYQQTPGQGLQFLFEYFSETQRNKGNFPGRFSGRQFSNSRSEMNVSTLELGDSALYLCASSFSGGPNYGYTFGSGTRLTVV.

The CDR3 loop is CASSPTVGSGETQYF. The DNA for the CDR3 is TGTGCCAGCTCACCGACAGTCGGATCGGGAGAGACCCAGTACTTC. The chain employs TRBV18 and TRBJ2-5; tentatively, D is TRBD1 (5 bases). Trimming removed 3 bases from V and 4 bases from J, with 15 bases in between. Germline V lookup: CDR1 KGHSH, CDR2 LQKENI. This CDR3 spans 15 amino acids. Using reference TRBV18 and TRBJ2-5 for the parts outside the CDR3, the full variable domain is NAGVMQNPRHLVRRRGQEARLRCSPMKGHSHVYWYRQLPEEGLKFMVYLQKENIIDESGMPKERFSAEFPKEGPSILRIQQVVRGDSAAYFCASSPTVGSGETQYFGPGTRLLVL.

As DNA, the CDR3 is TGTGCCAGCAGCCCGACAGGGGGACTCATGAACACTGAAGCTTTCTTT. Translation: CASSPTGGLMNTEAFF. The chain carries TRBV7-3 and TRBJ1-1; 9 bases match TRBD1. The length of the CDR3 is 16 residues. CDR1 is SGHTA and CDR2 is FQGTGA in the germline V gene. Trimming removed 5 bases from V and 0 bases from J; junction bases left unmatched: 7.

The chain uses TRBV12-5 and TRBJ2-7; TRBD1 agrees at 8 bases. The ends lost 0 bases at V and 5 bases at J; junction bases unmatched: 12. CDR1 is LGHNT, CDR2 FRNRAP, per germline. This CDR3 has 17 residues. The CDR3 coding sequence is TGTGCTAGTGGTTTGGTAGTGGACAGGGCCAAATTCCACGAGCAGTACTTC. Encoded protein: CASGLVVDRAKFHEQYF.

The V and J genes are TRBV11-2 and TRBJ2-7, with a tentative D call TRBD1 (6 bases). The CDR3 runs 14 residues. V lost 1 base and J lost 7, with 14 bases in between. Germline V gives CDR1 SGHAT, CDR2 FQNNGV. In DNA, the CDR3 is TGTGCCAGCAGCTTAGTCTGGCAGGGGCTTGAGCAGTACTTC. It specifies CASSLVWQGLEQYF. The variable domain in full, completed from reference TRBV11-2 and TRBJ2-7, reads EAGVAQSPRYKIIEKRQSVAFWCNPISGHATLYWYQQILGQGPKLLIQFQNNGVVDDSQLPKDRFSAERLKGVDSTLKIQPAKLEDSAVYLCASSLVWQGLEQYFGPGTRLTVT.

The V and J genes are TRBV4-3 and TRBJ1-5, with D tentatively TRBD1 (5 bases). Per the germline V gene, CDR1 is LGHNA and CDR2 is YSLEER. V shed 4 bases and J shed 1 base, with 11 bases lying between them. CDR3 length: 15 amino acids. The CDR3 bases are TGCGCCAGCAGCCCGGGCAGGGCGAGCAATCAGCCCCAGCATTTT. It specifies CASSPGRASNQPQHF.

This chain connects TRBV21-1 to TRBJ2-4; TRBD1, the D gene given by the table, was not confirmed from the DNA. TRBV21-1 is a pseudogene segment. CDR3 length: 17 residues. CDR3 coding DNA: TGTGCCAGCAGCAAAGTGGGCAGAGTACTAGCCAAAAACATTCAGTACTTC. Protein: CASSKVGRVLAKNIQYF.

The chain is built from TRBV7-3 and TRBJ1-1, with D possibly matching TRBD1 (5 bases). The CDR3 contains 14 residues. The germline CDR1 and CDR2 sequences are SGHTA and FQGTGA. V gave up 1 base and J gave up 8 bases, with 14 bases separating them. The CDR3 sequence: CASSLKGEESEAFF. DNA for the CDR3: TGTGCCAGCAGCTTAAAAGGGGAAGAATCCGAAGCTTTCTTT.

The rearrangement joins TRBV27 to TRBJ1-5; D not resolved. Per the germline V gene, CDR1 is MNHEY and CDR2 is SMNVEV (reference sequence). This CDR3 has 12 amino acids. The V end was cut by 5 bases, the J end by 3 bases, with 5 bases between. The CDR3: CASSPYNQPQHF. The CDR3, as DNA: TGTGCCAGCAGTCCGTACAATCAGCCCCAGCATTTT.

The CDR3 DNA follows: TGTGCCAGCAGTTCAGGGACAGCCGAGACCCAGTACTTC. It yields the protein CASSSGTAETQYF. The chain is built from TRBV6-5 and TRBJ2-5; 7 bases agree with TRBD1. The V gene end was trimmed by 4 bases and the J gene end by 5 bases; junction bases not matched to a gene: 4. CDR3 length: 13 amino acids. CDR1 and CDR2 (germline): MNHEY, SVGAGI.

The chain couples TRBV7-8 to TRBJ2-7, with TRBD1 identical over 7 bases. The CDR3 sequence is 14 residues long. Germline trimming cut 8 bases from V and 3 bases from J; bases unmatched to any gene: 10. Germline CDR1 reads SGHVS; CDR2 reads FQNEAQ. CDR3 residues: CASGQARWNYEQYF. CDR3 bases: TGTGCCAGCGGACAGGCTAGATGGAACTACGAGCAGTACTTC.

The rearrangement links TRBV27 to TRBJ1-4, with TRBD1 as a possible D gene (6 bases). The CDR3 extends over 15 amino acids. CDR1 MNHEY and CDR2 SMNVEV come from the germline V gene (reference sequence). The V and J ends lost 3 bases and 3 bases respectively, with 11 bases between them. CDR3 loop: CASSFSGGPNEKLFF. The CDR3 DNA reads as TGTGCCAGCAGTTTCAGCGGGGGCCCTAATGAAAAACTGTTTTTT.

The CDR3 region has the DNA TGTGCCAGCAGTTACTCTCCGGGACAGGGCTATGGCTACACCTTC. Translated: CASSYSPGQGYGYTF. This chain connects TRBV6-5 to TRBJ1-2; 9 positions match TRBD1. The CDR3 totals 15 residues. V trimming: 0 bases; J trimming: 4 bases; junction bases outside the gene matches: 3. Looked up from germline, CDR1 is MNHEY and CDR2 is SVGAGI.

V and J are TRBV6-2 or TRBV6-3 and TRBJ2-3, with 7 bases aligning to TRBD2. CDR1 is MNHEY and CDR2 is SVGEGT in the germline V gene. The CDR3 extends over 14 amino acids. The trim removed 4 bases at V and 1 base at J, leaving 2 bases unmatched. The CDR3 DNA follows: TGTGCCAGCAGTTTGGGGGGGGGCACAGATACGCAGTATTTT. Translated, it gives CASSLGGGTDTQYF.

V usage is TRBV24-1 and J usage is TRBJ1-2, with TRBD1 identical over 10 bases. Per germline, CDR1 KGHDR and CDR2 SFDVKD. The CDR3 extends over 13 amino acids. Unmatched junction bases numbered 1, after V lost 8 bases and J lost 2 bases. CDR3 residues: CATMDRGNYGYTF. Written as DNA, the CDR3 is TGTGCCACCATGGACAGGGGGAACTATGGCTACACCTTC.